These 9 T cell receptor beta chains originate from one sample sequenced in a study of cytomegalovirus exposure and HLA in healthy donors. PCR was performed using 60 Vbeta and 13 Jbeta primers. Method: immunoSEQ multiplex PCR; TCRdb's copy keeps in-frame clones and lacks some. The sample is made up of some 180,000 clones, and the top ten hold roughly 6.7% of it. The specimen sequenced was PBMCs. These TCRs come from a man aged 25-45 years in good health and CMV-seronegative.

CDR3 sequence reads: CASSLIGAGMNEKLFF. CDR3 nucleotide sequence: TGTGCCAGCAGCTTAATAGGTGCAGGGATGAATGAAAAACTGTTTTTT. The chain is built from TRBV7-6 and TRBJ1-4, with a weak D call TRBD1 (5 bases). There are 16 residues in the CDR3. V dropped 2 bases and J dropped 5 bases, with 15 bases sitting between them. Germline assignment: CDR1 SGHVS and CDR2 FNYEAQ. Together with reference TRBV7-6 and TRBJ1-4, the CDR3 gives the full variable domain: GAGVSQSPRYKVTKRGQDVALRCDPISGHVSLYWYRQALGQGPEFLTYFNYEAQQDKSGLPNDRFSAERPEGSISTLTIQRTEQRDSAMYRCASSLIGAGMNEKLFFGSGTQLSVL.

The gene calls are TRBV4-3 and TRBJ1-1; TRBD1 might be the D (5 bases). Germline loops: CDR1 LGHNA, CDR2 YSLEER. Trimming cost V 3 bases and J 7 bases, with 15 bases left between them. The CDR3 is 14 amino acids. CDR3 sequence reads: CASSQTRTTVEAFF. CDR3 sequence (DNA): TGCGCCAGCAGCCAGACTAGGACGACAGTTGAAGCTTTCTTT.

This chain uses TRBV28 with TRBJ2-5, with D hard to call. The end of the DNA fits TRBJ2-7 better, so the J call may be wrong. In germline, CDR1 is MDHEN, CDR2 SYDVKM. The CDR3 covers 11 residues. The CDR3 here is CASSLAYEQYF. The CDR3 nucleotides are TGTGCCAGCAGTCTCGCCTACGAGCAGTACTTC.

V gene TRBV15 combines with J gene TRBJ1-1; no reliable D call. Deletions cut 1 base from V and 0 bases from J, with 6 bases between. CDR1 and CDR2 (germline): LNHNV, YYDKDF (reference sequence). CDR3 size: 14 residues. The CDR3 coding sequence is TGTGCCACCAGCAGAGTTACGGTGAACACTGAAGCTTTCTTT. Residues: CATSRVTVNTEAFF.

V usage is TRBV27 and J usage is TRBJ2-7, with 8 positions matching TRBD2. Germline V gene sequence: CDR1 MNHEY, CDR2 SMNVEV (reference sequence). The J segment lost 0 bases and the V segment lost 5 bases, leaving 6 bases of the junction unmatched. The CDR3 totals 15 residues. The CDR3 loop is CASSLGLASSYEQYF. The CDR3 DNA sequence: TGTGCCAGCAGTCTAGGACTAGCCTCCTCCTACGAGCAGTACTTC.

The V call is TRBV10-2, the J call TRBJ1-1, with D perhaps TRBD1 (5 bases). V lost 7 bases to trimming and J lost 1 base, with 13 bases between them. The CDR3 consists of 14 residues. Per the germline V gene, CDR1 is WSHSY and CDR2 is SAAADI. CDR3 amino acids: CASTERGRNTEAFF. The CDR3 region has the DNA TGCGCCAGCACCGAACGGGGGAGGAACACTGAAGCTTTCTTT.

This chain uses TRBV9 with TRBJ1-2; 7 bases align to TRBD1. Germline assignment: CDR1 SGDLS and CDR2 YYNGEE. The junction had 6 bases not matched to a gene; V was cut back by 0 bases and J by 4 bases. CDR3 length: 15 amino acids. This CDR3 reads CASSVASGTAYGYTF. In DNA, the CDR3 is TGTGCCAGCAGCGTAGCCTCGGGGACAGCCTATGGCTACACCTTC. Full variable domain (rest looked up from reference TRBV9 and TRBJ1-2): DSGVTQTPKHLITATGQRVTLRCSPRSGDLSVYWYQQSLDQGLQFLIQYYNGEERAKGNILERFSAQQFPDLHSELNLSSLELGDSALYFCASSVASGTAYGYTFGSGTRLTVV.

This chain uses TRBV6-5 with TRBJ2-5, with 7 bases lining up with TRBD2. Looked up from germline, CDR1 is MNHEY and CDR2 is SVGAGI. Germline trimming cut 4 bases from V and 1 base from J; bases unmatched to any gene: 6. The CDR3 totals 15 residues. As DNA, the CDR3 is TGTGCCAGCAGTTGGGGAAGCGGGGTCCAAGAGACCCAGTACTTC. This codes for CASSWGSGVQETQYF.

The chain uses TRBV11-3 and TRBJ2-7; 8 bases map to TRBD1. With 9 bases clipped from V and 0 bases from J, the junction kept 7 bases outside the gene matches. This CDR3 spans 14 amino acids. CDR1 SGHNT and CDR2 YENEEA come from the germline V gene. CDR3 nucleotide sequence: TGTGCCAGTAAACGGGACAGGCCCTCCTACGAGCAGTACTTC. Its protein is CASKRDRPSYEQYF.